Included here is one T cell receptor (beta chain) sequence, with context. What it binds is unknown. This record belongs to a study of shared clonotypes between healthy human individuals. Authors' data handling: There were no quality scores in the junction-only immunoSEQ sequences, so filtering differed. Using immunoSEQ multiplex PCR, the repertoire was profiled, and TCRdb retains in-frame clones only, with some absent. V and J calls and clone size are given by that table; D and trimming were obtained from the DNA. The profile shows hundreds of thousands of clones, roughly 95% of them singletons. Recent vaccinations or acute infections were absent in the healthy HIV-negative adult donors. Study conclusions and caveats: Sequencing depth was expected to affect clonotype sharing among donors.

V shed 4 bases and J 8 bases; nucleotides not matched to a gene: 14. The germline gives CDR1 MNHEY, CDR2 SMNVEV (reference sequence). The CDR3 spans 17 residues. Input material: naive CD4+ T cells sorted from blood. Specified subset: CD45RA+ positively selected. The source of this sequence is a woman aged 30 to 39 in good health. The V call is TRBV27, the J call TRBJ2-1; 10 bases agree with TRBD2. In nucleotides, the CDR3 is TGTGCCAGCAGTTCTCCAAGGCTAGCGGGAGTTCAGGATGAGCAGTTCTTC. Translating gives CASSSPRLAGVQDEQFF.